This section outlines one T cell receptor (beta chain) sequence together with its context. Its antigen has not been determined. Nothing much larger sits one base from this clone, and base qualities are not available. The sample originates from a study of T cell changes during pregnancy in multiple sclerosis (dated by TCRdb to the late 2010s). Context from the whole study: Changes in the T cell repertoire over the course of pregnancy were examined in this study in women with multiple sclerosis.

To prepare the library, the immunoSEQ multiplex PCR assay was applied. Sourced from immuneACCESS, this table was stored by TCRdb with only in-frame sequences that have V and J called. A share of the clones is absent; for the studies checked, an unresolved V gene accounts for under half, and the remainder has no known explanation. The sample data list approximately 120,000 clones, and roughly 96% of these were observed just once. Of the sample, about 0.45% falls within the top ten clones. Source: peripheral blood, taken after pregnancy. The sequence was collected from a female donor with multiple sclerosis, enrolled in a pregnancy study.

The sequence in DNA is TGTGCCAGCAGCGCTGCGGACAGGGTCGGCGATACGCAGTATTTT. Its amino acids are CASSAADRVGDTQYF. The chain links TRBV7-9 with TRBJ2-3, with 8 bases matching TRBD1. Ends trimmed: V by 5 bases, J by 6 bases; bases unmatched to a gene: 10. Inclusive of the bounding cysteine and phenylalanine, the CDR3 is 15 residues long. CDR3 DNA only is kept here, 45 bases in frame from base 1. From a lookup of the germline V gene (reference sequence), CDR1 and CDR2 are SEHNR and FQNEAQ.